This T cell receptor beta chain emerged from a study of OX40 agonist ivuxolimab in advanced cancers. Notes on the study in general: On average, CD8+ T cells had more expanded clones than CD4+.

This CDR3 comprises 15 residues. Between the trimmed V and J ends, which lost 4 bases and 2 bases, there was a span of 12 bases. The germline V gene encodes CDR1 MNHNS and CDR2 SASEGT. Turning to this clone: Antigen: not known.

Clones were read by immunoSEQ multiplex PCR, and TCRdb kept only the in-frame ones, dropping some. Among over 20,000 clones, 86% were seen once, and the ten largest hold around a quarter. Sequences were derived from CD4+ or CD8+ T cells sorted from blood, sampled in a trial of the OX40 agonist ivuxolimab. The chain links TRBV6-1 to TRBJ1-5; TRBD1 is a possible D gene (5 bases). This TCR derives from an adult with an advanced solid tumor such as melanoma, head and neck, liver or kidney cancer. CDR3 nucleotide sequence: TGTGCCAGCAGTGTAGGGGAAGAGGGCAATCAGCCCCAGCATTTT. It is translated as CASSVGEEGNQPQHF.